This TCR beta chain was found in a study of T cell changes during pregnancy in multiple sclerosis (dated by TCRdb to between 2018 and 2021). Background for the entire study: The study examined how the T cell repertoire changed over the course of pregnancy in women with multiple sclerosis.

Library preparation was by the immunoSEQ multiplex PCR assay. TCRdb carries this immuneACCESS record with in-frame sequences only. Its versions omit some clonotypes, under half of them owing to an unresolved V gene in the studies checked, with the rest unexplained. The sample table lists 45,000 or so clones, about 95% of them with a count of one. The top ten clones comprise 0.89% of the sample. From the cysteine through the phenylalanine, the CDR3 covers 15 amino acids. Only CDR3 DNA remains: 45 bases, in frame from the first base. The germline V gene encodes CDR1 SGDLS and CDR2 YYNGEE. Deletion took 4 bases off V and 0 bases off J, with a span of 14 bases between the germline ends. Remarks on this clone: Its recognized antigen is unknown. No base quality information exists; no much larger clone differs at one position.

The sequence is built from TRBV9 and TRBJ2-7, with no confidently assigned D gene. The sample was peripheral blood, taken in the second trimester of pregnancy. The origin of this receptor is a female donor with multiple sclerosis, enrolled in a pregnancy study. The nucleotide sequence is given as TGTGCCAGCAGCCCCTCCGGTCTAAGCTCCTACGAGCAGTACTTC. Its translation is CASSPSGLSSYEQYF.